The 30 T cell receptor beta chains below come from one sample, sequenced in a study of post-analysis software for immune sequencing data. Points from the study as a whole: Higher frequency in patients than in controls was seen for about five TRBV segments, with TRBV5-6, TRBV5-1 and TRBV20-1 among them.

Sequencing libraries made from TCR beta cDNA carried unique molecular identifiers. TCRdb called the PCR reads again in MiXCR, with one record for every CDR3 protein. The sample lists roughly 800,000 distinct CDR3 sequences, under 70% occurring once. These receptors' targets are unknown. Sequences were obtained from blood. These TCRs come from a girl between 5 and 17 years old with multiple sclerosis.

As concerns this clonotype: The germline gene is not matched at one end of the junction; a read error may be the cause. The rearrangement joins TRBV6-5 to TRBJ2-1, with TRBD1 matching over 9 bases. The CDR3 contains 17 residues. Germline V gene lookup returns CDR1 MNHEY and CDR2 SVGAGI. CDR3 sequence (DNA): TGTGTCAGCAGTTACTCGAGGACAGGGGCCTCCTACAATGAGCAGTTCTTC. Amino acids: CVSSYSRTGASYNEQFF.

This chain links TRBV6-2 or TRBV6-3 with TRBJ2-7; D perhaps matches TRBD1 (5 bases). The length of the CDR3 is 13 residues. The V end lost 0 bases, the J end lost 5 bases, and 8 bases lay between the germline ends. CDR1 is MNHEY and CDR2 is SVGEGT in the germline V gene. Here the CDR3 DNA reads TGTGCCAGCAGTTACTCTACAGGTCACGAGCAGTACTTC. Its translation is CASSYSTGHEQYF.

The V gene is TRBV10-3, the J gene TRBJ2-7, with 8 bases matching TRBD2. This CDR3 comprises 15 residues. The V and J ends lost 2 bases and 2 bases, in that order; junction bases with no gene match: 5. Germline V CDR1 and CDR2: ENHRY, SYGVKD. The CDR3 bases are TGTGCCATCAGTGAGAGGGTAGCGGGACCCTACGAGCAGTACTTC. It translates to CAISERVAGPYEQYF.

V and J are TRBV5-1 and TRBJ2-7; TRBD1 agrees at 10 bases. The junction had 7 bases not matched to a gene; V was cut back by 0 bases and J by 1 base. The CDR3 has 17 amino acids. Germline assignment: CDR1 SGHRS and CDR2 YFSETQ. CDR3 sequence reads: CASSLELPDRGSYEQYF. CDR3 bases: TGCGCCAGCAGCTTGGAGTTGCCGGACAGGGGGTCCTACGAGCAGTACTTC.

The rearrangement joins TRBV5-6 to TRBJ2-7, with D hard to call. Germline V gene sequence: CDR1 SGHDT, CDR2 YYEEEE. The V gene lost 2 bases and the J gene lost 6 bases, with 9 bases spanning the gap. The CDR3 covers 12 residues. CDR3 DNA: TGTGCCAGCAGCTTAAGAGTTTCCGAGCAGTACTTC. This gives the protein CASSLRVSEQYF.

This chain connects TRBV20-1 to TRBJ2-5; 9 nucleotides agree with TRBD2. J lost 5 bases, V lost 4 bases, and 11 bases had no gene match. The CDR3 has 15 residues. Germline CDR1 DFQATT, CDR2 SNEGSKA (reference sequence). The DNA of the CDR3 is TGCAGTGCTATCAGCGCAGCGGGGGGCAGCGAGACCCAGTACTTC. Amino acids: CSAISAAGGSETQYF.

The chain links TRBV4-1 to TRBJ2-7; TRBD2 matches at 9 bases. Trimming removed 0 bases from V and 3 bases from J; junction bases left unmatched: 6. CDR1 is MGHRA, CDR2 YSYEKL, per germline. This CDR3 region has 16 residues. CDR3 protein: CASSQDRLAGNYEQYF. DNA for the CDR3: TGCGCCAGCAGCCAAGATAGGCTAGCGGGGAACTACGAGCAGTACTTC.

Only a few counts were recorded for this clonotype. J is TRBJ2-4 and V is TRBV7-9; D ambiguous. The ends were cut back, 8 bases at V and 6 bases at J, with 11 bases in the middle. Germline CDR1 is SEHNR and CDR2 is FQNEAQ (reference sequence). The CDR3 runs 12 residues. The CDR3 DNA sequence: TGTGCCAGCGGCAAGGTCGGAAACATTCAGTACTTC. This translates into CASGKVGNIQYF. Looking up the rest from reference TRBV7-9 and TRBJ2-4 gives the full variable domain: DTGVSQNPRHKITKRGQNVTFRCDPISEHNRLYWYRQTLGQGPEFLTYFQNEAQLEKSRLLSDRFSAERPKGSFSTLEIQRTEQGDSAMYLCASGKVGNIQYFGAGTRLSVL.

The V gene is TRBV10-3, the J gene TRBJ2-3, with TRBD2 matching over 7 bases. The CDR3 length is 13 residues. The V and J ends lost 8 bases and 0 bases, in that order; junction bases with no gene match: 2. Looked up from germline, CDR1 is ENHRY and CDR2 is SYGVKD. CDR3 bases: TGTGCCATCGGGGGGGGGAGCACAGATACGCAGTATTTT. Translating it yields CAIGGGSTDTQYF.

J is TRBJ1-1 and V is TRBV29-1; no reliable D call. This CDR3 is built from 13 residues. V shed 2 bases and J shed 5 bases, with 12 bases lying between them. Germline V CDR1 and CDR2: SQVTM, ANQGSEA. This CDR3 is CSVETPQRTEAFF. The CDR3 nucleotides are TGCAGCGTTGAAACCCCCCAGAGGACTGAAGCTTTCTTT.

This clonotype was detected a few times. The chain couples TRBV20-1 to TRBJ2-5; 9 bases agree with TRBD2. J lost 1 base, V lost 5 bases, and 5 bases had no gene match. Germline-derived CDR1 and CDR2 are DFQATT and SNEGSKA (reference sequence). CDR3 length: 14 amino acids. The CDR3 nucleotides are TGCAGTGCTGACTTAGCGGGGGCCCAAGAGACCCAGTACTTC. Amino acid sequence: CSADLAGAQETQYF.

The V and J genes are TRBV20-1 and TRBJ2-1; 9 positions match TRBD2. The CDR3 covers 18 residues. The junction had 15 bases not matched to a gene; V was cut back by 6 bases and J by 0 bases. The germline V gene has CDR1 DFQATT and CDR2 SNEGSKA (reference sequence). The CDR3 protein is CSALGAGGDSGSYNEQFF. The CDR3 coding sequence is TGCAGTGCCCTAGGGGCGGGAGGGGACTCCGGCTCCTACAATGAGCAGTTCTTC.

V and J are TRBV29-1 and TRBJ2-3, with TRBD2 matching over 11 bases. The CDR3 loop spans 14 amino acids. Trimming at V came to 7 bases and at J to 4 bases, leaving 7 bases not matched to a gene. Germline loops: CDR1 SQVTM, CDR2 ANQGSEA. The CDR3 loop reads CSGSSGRAADTQYF. CDR3 coding DNA: TGCAGCGGAAGTAGCGGGAGGGCCGCAGATACGCAGTATTTT.

V usage is TRBV20-1 and J usage is TRBJ2-1; 14 bases line up with TRBD2. Germline CDR1 DFQATT, CDR2 SNEGSKA (reference sequence). Germline trimming cut 5 bases from V and 4 bases from J; bases unmatched to any gene: 10. The CDR3 loop spans 17 amino acids. The CDR3 spells CSASATSGGASYNEQFF. The DNA of the CDR3 is TGCAGTGCTTCCGCGACTAGCGGGGGGGCGAGTTACAATGAGCAGTTCTTC.

The rearrangement uses TRBV29-1 and TRBJ1-1; 7 bases line up with TRBD1. V dropped 7 bases and J dropped 0; count of bases not matched to a gene: 8. CDR1 is SQVTM, CDR2 ANQGSEA, per germline. The length of the CDR3 is 14 residues. The CDR3 bases are TGCAGCGCCGGTACAGGGGATTTGAACACTGAAGCTTTCTTT. Translated: CSAGTGDLNTEAFF.

This clonotype turned up a few times. The chain employs TRBV30 and TRBJ1-2, with TRBD1 matching over 9 bases. Germline V gene data show CDR1 as GTSNPN and CDR2 as SVGIG (reference sequence). CDR3 size: 19 residues. V was pared by 3 bases and J by 3 bases, with 20 bases of the junction left unmatched. The CDR3 is CAWRRTGAVRIKLYYGYTF. The CDR3 region has the DNA TGTGCCTGGAGGAGGACAGGGGCGGTCCGTATTAAACTCTACTATGGCTACACCTTC. Full variable domain (missing parts from reference TRBV30 and TRBJ1-2): SQTIHQWPATLVQPVGSPLSLECTVEGTSNPNLYWYRQAAGRGLQLLFYSVGIGQISSEVPQNLSASRPQDRQFILSSKKLLLSDSGFYLCAWRRTGAVRIKLYYGYTFGSGTRLTVV.

This clonotype was counted between two and nine times. V usage is TRBV6-1 and J usage is TRBJ2-6; 10 positions match TRBD1. Unmatched junction bases numbered 6, after V lost 5 bases and J lost 2 bases. The CDR3 runs 17 residues. Per germline, CDR1 MNHNS and CDR2 SASEGT. The chain's CDR3 is CASSMGQGITGANVLTF. In nucleotides, the CDR3 is TGTGCCAGCAGTATGGGACAGGGGATCACTGGGGCCAACGTCCTGACTTTC.

V usage is TRBV12-3 or TRBV12-4 and J usage is TRBJ1-1; D gene ambiguous. The CDR3 totals 13 residues. V was pared by 3 bases and J by 6 bases, with 11 bases between. The CDR3, as DNA: TGTGCCAGCAGTTTCTTCCGGACCGCTGAAGCTTTCTTT. It is translated as CASSFFRTAEAFF.

This clonotype was picked up one time. The chain carries TRBV5-5 and TRBJ2-1; no definite D call. The CDR3 runs to 16 residues. The V gene's germline CDR1 is SGHKS and CDR2 YYEKEE (reference sequence). V lost 4 bases, J lost 0 bases, and 14 bases lay in between. CDR3 in amino acids: CASSTEVISSYNEQFF. DNA of the CDR3: TGTGCCAGCAGCACCGAGGTAATTTCCTCCTACAATGAGCAGTTCTTC.

V usage is TRBV6-5 and J usage is TRBJ1-2; D gene uncertain. The CDR3 sequence is 11 residues long. The germline CDR1 and CDR2 sequences are MNHEY and SVGAGI. V was clipped by 2 bases and J by 10 bases, with 8 bases between them. The CDR3 region is CASSYKRVYTF. The CDR3 DNA reads TGTGCCAGCAGTTACAAGAGAGTCTACACCTTC.

The chain has TRBV20-1 and TRBJ2-5; perhaps TRBD2 as D (6 bases). The J call is doubtful: the DNA matches TRBJ2-7 better. Germline values: CDR1 DFQATT, CDR2 SNEGSKA (reference sequence). The CDR3 is made up of 16 amino acids. The CDR3 DNA follows: TGCAGTGCTAGAGATGGTAGCGGAGTACTGGCCTACGAGCAGTACTTC. Translating gives CSARDGSGVLAYEQYF.

This clonotype has ten or more counts. The gene calls are TRBV7-2 and TRBJ2-7, with D possibly TRBD2 on 6 matching bases. CDR1 is SGHTA and CDR2 is FQGNSA in the germline V gene. Trimming took off 1 base at V and 0 bases at J, with 10 bases between the two ends. The CDR3 is 15 amino acids. Written as DNA, the CDR3 is TGTGCCAGCAGCTTAGACGGGAGCTTCTCCTACGAGCAGTACTTC. The encoded protein is CASSLDGSFSYEQYF.

This chain uses TRBV14 with TRBJ2-5; 8 positions match TRBD2. Germline-derived CDR1 and CDR2 are SGHDN and FVKESK. This CDR3 contains 16 residues. Trimming cost V 1 base and J 4 bases; bases outside gene matches: 8. In DNA, the CDR3 is TGTGCCAGCAGCCAAGTTACGGGAGGGCCTAGAGAGACCCAGTACTTC. Translated: CASSQVTGGPRETQYF.

This clonotype has more than one count but fewer than ten. CDR3 nucleotides: TGTGCCACCAGCTACGGGGTTGCGGGAGGCCCCCTTACCTACGAGCAGTACTTC. Amino acid sequence: CATSYGVAGGPLTYEQYF. The chain has TRBV15 and TRBJ2-7; TRBD2 aligns across 8 bases. This CDR3 has 18 amino acids. Per the germline V gene, CDR1 is LNHNV and CDR2 is YYDKDF (reference sequence). The trim removed 5 bases at V and 2 bases at J, leaving 17 bases unmatched.

The chain recombines TRBV4-1 with TRBJ2-7; maybe TRBD1 (6 bases). This CDR3 contains 15 residues. V dropped 1 base and J dropped 4 bases, with 14 bases sitting between them. Germline CDR1 reads MGHRA; CDR2 reads YSYEKL. CDR3 sequence (DNA): TGCGCCAGCAGCCAAGGAGAGACAGGATTGTACGAGCAGTACTTC. It codes for CASSQGETGLYEQYF.

V usage is TRBV6-2 or TRBV6-3 and J usage is TRBJ2-7; a possible D gene is TRBD1 (6 bases). CDR3 length equals 15 residues. From germline, CDR1 is MNHEY and CDR2 SVGEGT. Trimming took off 7 bases at V and 1 base at J, with 17 bases between the two ends. The CDR3 region is CASNRLQGSSYEQYF. The CDR3 nucleotides are TGTGCCAGCAACCGATTACAGGGATCATCCTACGAGCAGTACTTC.

CDR3 sequence: CSVELYEQFF. The DNA of the CDR3 is TGCAGCGTTGAATTATATGAGCAGTTCTTC. The genes are TRBV29-1 and TRBJ2-1; D is unclear. V shed 2 bases and J shed 8 bases, with 4 bases lying between them. The CDR3 covers 10 residues. Germline lookup yields CDR1 SQVTM and CDR2 ANQGSEA.

CDR3 nucleotides: TGTGCCAGCTCGGATACAGGGGACAATGGCTACACCTTC. It specifies CASSDTGDNGYTF. The genes are TRBV5-6 and TRBJ1-2, with 7 bases lining up with TRBD1. Germline assignment: CDR1 SGHDT and CDR2 YYEEEE. The junction had 9 bases not matched to a gene; V was cut back by 7 bases and J by 6 bases. The CDR3 has 13 residues. Full variable domain (rest looked up from reference TRBV5-6 and TRBJ1-2): DAGVTQSPTHLIKTRGQQVTLRCSPKSGHDTVSWYQQALGQGPQFIFQYYEEEERQRGNFPDRFSGHQFPNYSSELNVNALLLGDSALYLCASSDTGDNGYTFGSGTRLTVV.

The rearrangement joins TRBV20-1 to TRBJ1-5, with D possibly TRBD1 on 6 matching bases. V dropped 6 bases and J dropped 2 bases, with 14 bases sitting between them. The CDR3 runs to 14 residues. The germline V gene encodes CDR1 DFQATT and CDR2 SNEGSKA (reference sequence). CDR3 loop: CSAVNRQGNQPQHF. The CDR3 DNA reads as TGCAGTGCCGTCAACCGACAGGGCAATCAGCCCCAGCATTTT.

This chain links TRBV30 with TRBJ2-1; TRBD2 agrees at 11 bases. With 5 bases clipped from V and 7 bases from J, the junction kept 13 bases outside the gene matches. Germline CDR1 and CDR2: GTSNPN and SVGIG (reference sequence). The CDR3 is 16 amino acids. CDR3 in amino acids: CAWAVAGGVVGNEQFF. The CDR3 coding sequence is TGTGCCTGGGCTGTAGCGGGAGGGGTGGTTGGTAATGAGCAGTTCTTC.